This passage covers 28 T cell receptor beta chains from one sample sequenced in a study of cytomegalovirus exposure and HLA in healthy donors. Use of 60 Vbeta and 13 Jbeta primers characterized the PCR. Assay used: immunoSEQ multiplex PCR; TCRdb lists only in-frame clones, some missing. The sample holds some 110,000 clones, over 65% seen once. Sequencing was done on a sample of PBMCs. These receptors were collected from a man aged 35-49 years in good health and CMV-seropositive.

The chain employs TRBV9 and TRBJ1-2; D is perhaps TRBD1 (5 bases). The CDR3 runs 12 residues. Per the germline V gene, CDR1 is SGDLS and CDR2 is YYNGEE. V lost 3 bases and J lost 8, with 11 bases in between. Written as DNA, the CDR3 is TGTGCCAGCAGCGCGGCAGGGATGGGCTACACCTTC. This encodes CASSAAGMGYTF.

The chain combines TRBV19 with TRBJ2-2; D gene ambiguous. CDR3 length: 12 amino acids. Per germline, CDR1 LNHDA and CDR2 SQIVND (reference sequence). The V gene lost 3 bases and the J gene lost 4 bases, with 3 bases spanning the gap. In DNA form, the CDR3 reads TGTGCCAGTAGTATCGGCACCGGGGAGCTGTTTTTT. Residues: CASSIGTGELFF.

The chain links TRBV7-3 to TRBJ1-5; D not certain. Trimming shortened V by 4 bases and J by 0 bases, and 4 bases separated the two germline ends. CDR3 length: 13 amino acids. Looked up from germline, CDR1 is SGHTA and CDR2 is FQGTGA. In nucleotides, the CDR3 is TGTGCCAGCAGCTCTTATAGCAATCAGCCCCAGCATTTT. Translated: CASSSYSNQPQHF.

V is TRBV28 and J is TRBJ2-5; perhaps TRBD1 as D (5 bases). The J call may be wrong; the DNA end is better matched by TRBJ2-7. From germline, CDR1 is MDHEN and CDR2 SYDVKM. The CDR3 runs 14 residues. The DNA for the CDR3 is TGTGCCAGCACTACCCAGGGCCCCTCCTACGAGCAGTACTTC. Protein product: CASTTQGPSYEQYF.

This clone was observed a handful of times. The gene calls are TRBV11-3 and TRBJ2-4; tentatively, D is TRBD1 (6 bases). The germline gives CDR1 SGHNT, CDR2 YENEEA. This CDR3 is 18 amino acids long. The V end lost 5 bases, the J end lost 0 bases, and 20 bases lay between the germline ends. CDR3 nucleotides: TGTGCCAGCAGCCGAGGGGGAGTTAGCCTTCTAGCCAAAAACATTCAGTACTTC. Translated: CASSRGGVSLLAKNIQYF.

V is TRBV7-2 and J is TRBJ1-2; 7 bases are a match to TRBD1. The CDR3 is made up of 15 amino acids. Germline V gene sequence: CDR1 SGHTA, CDR2 FQGNSA. Trimming cost V 5 bases and J 4 bases; bases outside gene matches: 10. CDR3 sequence: CASSPEQGPTYGYTF. The DNA of the CDR3 is TGTGCCAGCAGCCCAGAACAGGGGCCCACCTATGGCTACACCTTC.

This CDR3 is CASSLWGLAGEGNTGELFF. The CDR3 nucleotides are TGTGCCAGCAGTTTATGGGGACTAGCGGGAGAGGGGAACACCGGGGAGCTGTTTTTT. This chain connects TRBV27 to TRBJ2-2, with 14 nucleotides matching TRBD2. Looked up from germline, CDR1 is MNHEY and CDR2 is SMNVEV (reference sequence). Germline trimming cut 1 base from V and 1 base from J; bases unmatched to any gene: 5. CDR3 size: 19 residues.

The V and J genes are TRBV19 and TRBJ1-5, with 9 nucleotides matching TRBD1. The CDR3 has 16 amino acids. The junction had 5 bases not matched to a gene; V was cut back by 4 bases and J by 1 base. Germline V CDR1 and CDR2: LNHDA, SQIVND (reference sequence). CDR3 residues: CASSTRTGVSNQPQHF. The CDR3 coding sequence is TGTGCCAGTAGTACTCGGACAGGGGTGAGCAATCAGCCCCAGCATTTT.

This clone was detected only a few times. V usage is TRBV28 and J usage is TRBJ1-2, with a possible D match to TRBD1 (6 bases). V dropped 6 bases and J dropped 5 bases, with 22 bases sitting between them. This CDR3 region has 16 residues. Germline V CDR1 and CDR2: MDHEN, SYDVKM. CDR3 sequence: CASSHGGQDAAYGYTF. In nucleotides, the CDR3 is TGTGCCAGCAGCCATGGGGGCCAAGACGCCGCGTATGGCTACACCTTC.

The chain recombines TRBV5-8 with TRBJ1-1; perhaps TRBD1 as D (5 bases). Trimming shortened V by 5 bases and J by 1 base, and 15 bases separated the two germline ends. Germline values: CDR1 SGHTS, CDR2 YDEGEE. The CDR3 contains 15 residues. CDR3 sequence (DNA): TGTGCCAGCAGTCCTCTGGTGACAGAGAACACTGAAGCTTTCTTT. Translation gives CASSPLVTENTEAFF.

This sequence joins TRBV5-6 and TRBJ2-3, with a possible D match to TRBD1 (6 bases). The V gene's germline CDR1 is SGHDT and CDR2 YYEEEE. This CDR3 is 14 amino acids long. V was cut by 3 bases and J by 3 bases, with 11 bases left in between. The CDR3 sequence is CASSWRQGTDTQYF. The CDR3 DNA follows: TGTGCCAGCAGCTGGAGGCAGGGGACAGATACGCAGTATTTT.

V and J are TRBV7-9 and TRBJ2-4; TRBD1 aligns across 7 bases. Germline V CDR1 and CDR2: SEHNR, FQNEAQ (reference sequence). The CDR3 sequence is 15 residues long. J lost 4 bases, V lost 5 bases, and 8 bases had no gene match. In DNA form, the CDR3 reads TGTGCCAGCAGCAGGACAGGTGATATTAAAAACATTCAGTACTTC. It translates to CASSRTGDIKNIQYF.

This clone has just one count. The rearrangement uses TRBV11-3 and TRBJ2-1; D might be TRBD1 (6 bases). The CDR3 loop spans 18 amino acids. The germline CDR1 and CDR2 sequences are SGHNT and YENEEA. V was cut by 6 bases and J by 3 bases, with 24 bases left in between. CDR3 sequence reads: CASSPPSRGTGFYNEQFF. The CDR3 nucleotides are TGTGCCAGCAGTCCTCCTAGCAGGGGAACGGGGTTCTACAATGAGCAGTTCTTC.

The V gene is TRBV9, the J gene TRBJ2-5, with D tentatively TRBD2 (7 bases). Trimming took off 1 base at V and 1 base at J, with 11 bases between the two ends. The V gene's germline CDR1 is SGDLS and CDR2 YYNGEE. This CDR3 has 15 amino acids. CDR3 DNA: TGTGCCAGCAGCGTAAATGCGGGGGCCCAAGAGACCCAGTACTTC. Translated, it gives CASSVNAGAQETQYF.

V and J are TRBV7-2 and TRBJ2-7; possible D gene TRBD2, 5 bases. Germline assignment: CDR1 SGHTA and CDR2 FQGNSA. V lost 5 bases and J 0 bases, leaving 11 bases between the germline ends. The CDR3 consists of 14 residues. In DNA, the CDR3 is TGTGCCAGCAGCCCGGACTGGAGCTCCTACGAGCAGTACTTC. It codes for CASSPDWSSYEQYF.

In its sample, this clone was seen a few times. This chain links TRBV10-3 with TRBJ2-2; 7 bases agree with TRBD1. The CDR3 has 14 residues. V lost 3 bases to trimming and J lost 6 bases; unmatched junction nucleotides: 4. Germline assignment: CDR1 ENHRY and CDR2 SYGVKD. CDR3 in amino acids: CAISDTGDSGELFF. The DNA of the CDR3 is TGTGCCATCAGTGATACAGGGGATTCCGGGGAGCTGTTTTTT.

Remarks on this clone: The germline gene is not matched at one end of the junction; a read error may be the cause. The chain is built from TRBV29-1 and TRBJ2-4; TRBD1 might be the D (7 bases). The CDR3 loop spans 14 amino acids. Germline V lookup: CDR1 SQVTM, CDR2 ANQGSEA. CDR3 sequence (DNA): TGCAGCGTGATGACCAGGGGGAGGATGAACAGTCAGTACTTC. It is translated as CSVMTRGRMNSQYF.

Remarks on this clone: Sequence at one end of the junction differs from germline and may be a read error. The chain links TRBV5-4 to TRBJ2-5; D is possibly TRBD1 (6 bases). The germline V gene has CDR1 SGHNT and CDR2 YYREEE (reference sequence). This CDR3 is 15 amino acids long. CDR3 loop: CASSLGQETQEAQYF. In DNA form, the CDR3 reads TGTGCCAGCAGCTTGGGACAGGAAACTCAAGAGGCCCAGTACTTC.

The chain carries TRBV19 and TRBJ1-2, with D possibly being TRBD1 (6 bases). Trimming shortened V by 8 bases and J by 7 bases, and 11 bases separated the two germline ends. The germline CDR1 and CDR2 sequences are LNHDA and SQIVND (reference sequence). The CDR3 has 11 residues. CDR3 sequence: CASEGHTGYTF. CDR3 DNA: TGTGCCAGTGAGGGACATACTGGCTACACCTTC.

The rearrangement joins TRBV6-5 to TRBJ2-7; D is perhaps TRBD2 (6 bases). The CDR3 contains 11 residues. V was trimmed by 5 bases and J by 7 bases, leaving 9 bases between them. Germline CDR1 is MNHEY and CDR2 is SVGAGI. CDR3 sequence (DNA): TGTGCCAGCAGTGGTGCGGGGGAGCAGTACTTC. Translating gives CASSGAGEQYF.

V usage is TRBV6-5 and J usage is TRBJ2-7; TRBD2 matches 7 bases. V trimming: 3 bases; J trimming: 1 base; junction bases outside the gene matches: 3. CDR1 is MNHEY, CDR2 SVGAGI, per germline. This CDR3 contains 14 residues. The CDR3 sequence: CASSYSGLSYEQYF. CDR3 nucleotide sequence: TGTGCCAGCAGTTATAGCGGGCTTTCCTACGAGCAGTACTTC.

This clone appeared a single time. J is TRBJ1-2 and V is TRBV9; 10 nucleotides match TRBD1. V shed 0 bases and J 5 bases; nucleotides not matched to a gene: 7. Germline lookup yields CDR1 SGDLS and CDR2 YYNGEE. The CDR3 runs to 16 residues. The CDR3 nucleotides are TGTGCCAGCAGCGTAGACCCCGGGACAGGGGCTTATGGCTACACCTTC. Its protein is CASSVDPGTGAYGYTF.

The chain has TRBV19 and TRBJ2-7; possible D gene TRBD2, 5 bases. V dropped 4 bases and J dropped 1 base, with 11 bases sitting between them. The CDR3 covers 14 residues. Germline lookup yields CDR1 LNHDA and CDR2 SQIVND (reference sequence). CDR3 region: CASSTGGGSYEQYF. The CDR3, as DNA: TGTGCCAGTAGTACCGGAGGCGGTTCCTACGAGCAGTACTTC.

The chain uses TRBV7-6 and TRBJ2-6, with no clear D. The germline gives CDR1 SGHVS, CDR2 FNYEAQ. The CDR3 runs to 13 residues. V dropped 4 bases and J dropped 2 bases, with 3 bases sitting between them. The CDR3 here is CASSSAGANVLTF. DNA of the CDR3: TGTGCCAGCAGCTCCGCTGGGGCCAACGTCCTGACTTTC.

The rearrangement uses TRBV18 and TRBJ2-1; possible D gene TRBD1, 5 bases. CDR1 KGHSH and CDR2 LQKENI come from the germline V gene. This CDR3 spans 11 amino acids. The V and J ends lost 6 bases and 9 bases respectively, with 9 bases between them. The CDR3 DNA reads as TGTGCCAGCTCTCAGGACACTGAGCAGTTCTTC. Its protein is CASSQDTEQFF.

This clone has just a few counts. The chain combines TRBV5-1 with TRBJ2-3, with 7 bases aligning to TRBD2. Germline-derived CDR1 and CDR2 are SGHRS and YFSETQ. Unmatched junction bases numbered 1, after V lost 0 bases and J lost 3 bases. The CDR3 is made up of 14 amino acids. This CDR3 reads CASSLAAGTDTQYF. CDR3 sequence (DNA): TGCGCCAGCAGCTTGGCAGCGGGGACAGATACGCAGTATTTT.

The chain combines TRBV10-3 with TRBJ1-1; 8 bases agree with TRBD1. Germline values: CDR1 ENHRY, CDR2 SYGVKD. The CDR3 sequence is 13 residues long. The V gene end was trimmed by 5 bases and the J gene end by 6 bases; junction bases not matched to a gene: 5. The DNA of the CDR3 is TGTGCCATCAGTCAGGGGGCGGGGGCTGAAGCTTTCTTT. The encoded protein is CAISQGAGAEAFF.

V usage is TRBV30 and J usage is TRBJ1-4; 7 bases fit TRBD1. Germline CDR1 is GTSNPN and CDR2 is SVGIG (reference sequence). This CDR3 has 14 amino acids. The V segment lost 3 bases and the J segment 7 bases; nucleotides outside the gene matches: 8. In DNA, the CDR3 is TGTGCCTGGAGAGAACAGGGGTCGACTGAAAAACTGTTTTTT. Amino acids: CAWREQGSTEKLFF.